The clone carrying this T cell receptor (beta chain) was found a few times. This CDR3 has 16 residues. In germline, CDR1 is MGHRA, CDR2 YSYEKL. Trimming removed 4 bases from V and 10 bases from J, with 22 bases in between. While infection was still active, Seattle patients were enrolled and then followed longitudinally. In the source study's methods: Counts of nucleated cells, estimated from reference gene primer amplification, were obtained. Only in-frame clones appear in the TCRdb table, and some are missing; sequencing was by immunoSEQ multiplex PCR. From that table come the V and J calls and clone size; the DNA was used to work out D and trimming. The repertoire includes about 220,000 clones, roughly four fifths of them detected once, and 5.2% sits in the top ten. This specimen belongs to a study of blood T cell repertoires in COVID-19. Across the whole study: Sites across the United States, Italy and Spain contributed samples from acute and convalescent COVID-19. T cells, B-cell-depleted T cells, or PBMCs supplied cDNA or gDNA.

The sample taken for sequencing was peripheral blood. The receptor was isolated from a woman in her sixties or seventies with COVID-19, enrolled during active disease. The V and J genes are TRBV4-1 and TRBJ1-4; D perhaps matches TRBD1 (5 bases). CDR3 nucleotide sequence: TGCGCCAGCAGCCCGCCTCCAGGGTCTACCTATGGAAAACTGTTTTTT. It yields the protein CASSPPPGSTYGKLFF.